This T cell receptor beta chain is from a study of shared clonotypes between healthy human individuals. Notes on the study in general: Blood was the only sampled material, and tissue repertoires likely differ. Several donors shared around 5.2% of their naive CD4 clonotypes.

Trimming took off 1 base at V and 0 bases at J, with 7 bases between the two ends. Germline loops: CDR1 LNHDA, CDR2 SQIVND (reference sequence). This CDR3 is built from 15 residues. Naive CD8 cells, CD45RO-negative and positively selected for CCR7, excluded terminally differentiated effector memory CD45RA+ cells. A remark on this clone: Its target is unknown. Other DNA sequences from this sample encode an identical CDR3 as well.

Clones were sequenced by immunoSEQ multiplex PCR, and TCRdb holds only the in-frame ones, with some missing. The table includes 2 million to 2.5 million clones, 85% to 95% detected once. The V gene is TRBV19, the J gene TRBJ1-5; no clear D. This clonotype was sampled from a man younger than 35 in good health. Some clones in this sample may be carry-over from other donors' samples. Sequences were obtained from naive CD8+ T cells from PBMCs. The CDR3 here is CASSIGLYSNQPQHF. The DNA of the CDR3 is TGTGCCAGTAGTATAGGGCTTTATAGCAATCAGCCCCAGCATTTT. The full variable domain, completed using reference TRBV19 and TRBJ1-5, is DGGITQSPKYLFRKEGQNVTLSCEQNLNHDAMYWYRQDPGQGLRLIYYSQIVNDFQKGDIAEGYSVSREKKESFPLTVTSAQKNPTAFYLCASSIGLYSNQPQHFGDGTRLSIL.